This T cell receptor beta chain came from a study of lymphopenia after photon versus proton radiotherapy. Study-wide results and limits: Better survival with proton therapy was suggested as possible, not demonstrated. Post-nadir TCR diversity decline inversely tracked overall survival among those who died. Post-nadir diversity loss with photons came from oligoclonal expansion, particularly CD8+ Temra cells.

Produced via immunoSEQ multiplex PCR; TCRdb's table is partial and in-frame only. The sample records more than 45,000 clones, less than 85% being singletons. CDR3 size: 12 residues. V was pared by 6 bases and J by 5 bases, with 11 bases between. Germline-derived CDR1 and CDR2 are SGHNT and YYREEE (reference sequence). Regarding this clone: Its antigen is currently unknown.

The V gene is TRBV5-4, the J gene TRBJ2-5; D call uncertain. The sample here was peripheral blood, taken from a patient treated with proton-based radiotherapy. The receptor comes from a man aged 55-75 years with pancreatic cancer. The CDR3 region is CASTQDWETQYF. CDR3 nucleotides: TGTGCCAGCACCCAAGACTGGGAGACCCAGTACTTC. The whole variable domain, remainder taken from reference TRBV5-4 and TRBJ2-5, is ETGVTQSPTHLIKTRGQQVTLRCSSQSGHNTVSWYQQALGQGPQFIFQYYREEENGRGNFPPRFSGLQFPNYSSELNVNALELDDSALYLCASTQDWETQYFGPGTRLLVL.